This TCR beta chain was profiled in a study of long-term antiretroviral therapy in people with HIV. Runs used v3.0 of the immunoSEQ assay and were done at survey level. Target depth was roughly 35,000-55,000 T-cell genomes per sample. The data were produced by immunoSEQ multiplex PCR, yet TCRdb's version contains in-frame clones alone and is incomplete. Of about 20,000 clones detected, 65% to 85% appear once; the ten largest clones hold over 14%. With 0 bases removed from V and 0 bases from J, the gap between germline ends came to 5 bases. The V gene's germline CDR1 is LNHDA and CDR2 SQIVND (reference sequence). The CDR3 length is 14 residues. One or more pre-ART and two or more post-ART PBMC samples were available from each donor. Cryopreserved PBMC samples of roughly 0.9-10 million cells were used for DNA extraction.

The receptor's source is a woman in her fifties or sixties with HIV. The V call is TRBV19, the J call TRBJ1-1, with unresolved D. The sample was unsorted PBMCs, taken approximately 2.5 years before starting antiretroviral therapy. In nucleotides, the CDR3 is TGTGCCAGTAGTATAGACATTTTGAACACTGAAGCTTTCTTT. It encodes CASSIDILNTEAFF.